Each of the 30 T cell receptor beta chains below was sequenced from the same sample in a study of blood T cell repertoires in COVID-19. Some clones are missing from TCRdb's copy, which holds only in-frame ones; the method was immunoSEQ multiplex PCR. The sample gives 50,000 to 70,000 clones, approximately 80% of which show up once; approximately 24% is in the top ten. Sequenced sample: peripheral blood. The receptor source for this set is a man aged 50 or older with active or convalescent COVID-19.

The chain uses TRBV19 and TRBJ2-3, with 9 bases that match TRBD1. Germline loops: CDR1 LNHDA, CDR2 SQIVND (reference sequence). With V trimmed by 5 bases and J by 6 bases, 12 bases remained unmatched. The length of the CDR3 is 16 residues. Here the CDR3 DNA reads TGTGCCAGTAGTGGGGTTCGGACAGGGGTGTTGGATACGCAGTATTTT. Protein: CASSGVRTGVLDTQYF.

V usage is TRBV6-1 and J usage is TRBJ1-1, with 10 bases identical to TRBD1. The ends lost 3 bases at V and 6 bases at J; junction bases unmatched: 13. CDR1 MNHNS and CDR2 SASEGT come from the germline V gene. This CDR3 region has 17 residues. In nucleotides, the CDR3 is TGTGCCAGCAGTGACCCGAAACCGGGACAGGGGTTCGCTGAAGCTTTCTTT. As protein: CASSDPKPGQGFAEAFF.

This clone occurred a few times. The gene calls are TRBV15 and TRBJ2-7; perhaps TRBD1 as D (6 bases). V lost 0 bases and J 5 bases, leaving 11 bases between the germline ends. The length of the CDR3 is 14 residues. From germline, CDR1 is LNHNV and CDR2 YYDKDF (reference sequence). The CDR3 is CATSRDIHRDEQYF. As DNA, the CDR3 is TGTGCCACCAGCAGAGACATCCACAGGGACGAGCAGTACTTC.

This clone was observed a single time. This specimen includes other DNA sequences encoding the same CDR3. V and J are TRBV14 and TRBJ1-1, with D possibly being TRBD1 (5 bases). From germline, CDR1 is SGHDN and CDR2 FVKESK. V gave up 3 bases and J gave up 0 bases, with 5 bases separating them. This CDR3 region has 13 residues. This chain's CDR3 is CASSQDMNTEAFF. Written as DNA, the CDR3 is TGTGCCAGCAGCCAGGACATGAACACTGAAGCTTTCTTT.

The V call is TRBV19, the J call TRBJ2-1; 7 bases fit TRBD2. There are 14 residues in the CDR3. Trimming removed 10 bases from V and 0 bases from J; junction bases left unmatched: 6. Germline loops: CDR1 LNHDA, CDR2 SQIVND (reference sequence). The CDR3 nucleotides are TGTGCCACCCGAGGCGGGAGCTCCTACAATGAGCAGTTCTTC. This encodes CATRGGSSYNEQFF.

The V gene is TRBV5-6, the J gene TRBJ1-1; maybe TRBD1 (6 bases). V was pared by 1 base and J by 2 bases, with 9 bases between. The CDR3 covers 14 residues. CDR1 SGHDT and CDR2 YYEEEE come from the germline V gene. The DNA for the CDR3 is TGTGCCAGCAGCTTGACAGGGCTTAACACTGAAGCTTTCTTT. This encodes CASSLTGLNTEAFF.

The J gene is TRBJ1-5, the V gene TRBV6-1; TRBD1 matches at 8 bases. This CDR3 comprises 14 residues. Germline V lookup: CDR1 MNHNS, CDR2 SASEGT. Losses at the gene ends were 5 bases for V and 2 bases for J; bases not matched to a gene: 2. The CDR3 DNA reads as TGTGCCAGCAGTTGGGGACAGGGCAATCAGCCCCAGCATTTT. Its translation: CASSWGQGNQPQHF.

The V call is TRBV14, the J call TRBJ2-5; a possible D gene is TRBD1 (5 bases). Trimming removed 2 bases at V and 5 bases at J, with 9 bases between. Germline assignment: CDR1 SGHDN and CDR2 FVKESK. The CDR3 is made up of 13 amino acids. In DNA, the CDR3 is TGTGCCAGCAGCCAACAGGGTGGCGAGACCCAGTACTTC. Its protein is CASSQQGGETQYF.

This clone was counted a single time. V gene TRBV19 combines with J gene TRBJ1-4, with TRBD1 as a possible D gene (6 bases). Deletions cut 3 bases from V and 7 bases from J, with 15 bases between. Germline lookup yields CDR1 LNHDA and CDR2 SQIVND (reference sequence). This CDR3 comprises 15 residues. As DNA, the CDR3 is TGTGCCAGTAGTATCTCGGGGGGCTTTGGTGAAAAACTGTTTTTT. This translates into CASSISGGFGEKLFF.

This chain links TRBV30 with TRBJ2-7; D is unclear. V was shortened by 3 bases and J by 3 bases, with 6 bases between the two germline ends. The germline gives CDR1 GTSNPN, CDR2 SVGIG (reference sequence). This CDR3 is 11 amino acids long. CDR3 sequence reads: CAWSRNYEQYF. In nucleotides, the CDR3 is TGTGCCTGGAGCCGTAACTACGAGCAGTACTTC.

The DNA of the CDR3 is TGTGCCAGCAGTTTAGGGGGGGACACTGAAGCTTTCTTT. It translates to CASSLGGDTEAFF. J is TRBJ1-1 and V is TRBV27; possibly TRBD1 for D (5 bases). Germline assignment: CDR1 MNHEY and CDR2 SMNVEV (reference sequence). The V end was cut by 2 bases, the J end by 3 bases, with 7 bases between. The CDR3 has 13 residues.

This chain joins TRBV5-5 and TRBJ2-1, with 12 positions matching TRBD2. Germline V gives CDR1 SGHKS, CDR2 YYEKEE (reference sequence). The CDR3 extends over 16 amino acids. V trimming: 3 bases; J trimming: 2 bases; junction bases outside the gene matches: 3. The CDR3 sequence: CASSSSSGRAYNEQFF. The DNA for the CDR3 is TGTGCCAGCAGCTCTTCTAGCGGGAGGGCCTACAATGAGCAGTTCTTC.

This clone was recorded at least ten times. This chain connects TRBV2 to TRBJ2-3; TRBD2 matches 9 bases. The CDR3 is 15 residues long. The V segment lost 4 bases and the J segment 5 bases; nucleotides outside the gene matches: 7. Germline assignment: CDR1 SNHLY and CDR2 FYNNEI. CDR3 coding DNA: TGTGCCAGCAGTGGCGGGACTAGCTGGGGAGATACGCAGTATTTT. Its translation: CASSGGTSWGDTQYF.

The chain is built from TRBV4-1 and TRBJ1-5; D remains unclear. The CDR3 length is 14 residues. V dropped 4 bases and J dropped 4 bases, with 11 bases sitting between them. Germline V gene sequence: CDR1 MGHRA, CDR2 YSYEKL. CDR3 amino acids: CASSLGRENQPQHF. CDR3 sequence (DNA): TGCGCCAGCAGCCTCGGACGGGAGAATCAGCCCCAGCATTTT.

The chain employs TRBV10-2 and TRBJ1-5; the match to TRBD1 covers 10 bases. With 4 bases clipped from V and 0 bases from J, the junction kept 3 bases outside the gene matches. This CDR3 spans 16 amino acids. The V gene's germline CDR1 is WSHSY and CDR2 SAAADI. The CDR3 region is CASSGGQGNSNQPQHF. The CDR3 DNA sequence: TGCGCCAGCAGTGGGGGACAGGGGAATAGCAATCAGCCCCAGCATTTT.

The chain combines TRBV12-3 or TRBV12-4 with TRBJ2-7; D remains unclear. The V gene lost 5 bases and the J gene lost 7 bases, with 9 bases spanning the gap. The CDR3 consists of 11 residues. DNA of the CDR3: TGTGCCAGCAGTATCCAGTTTGAGCAGTACTTC. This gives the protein CASSIQFEQYF.

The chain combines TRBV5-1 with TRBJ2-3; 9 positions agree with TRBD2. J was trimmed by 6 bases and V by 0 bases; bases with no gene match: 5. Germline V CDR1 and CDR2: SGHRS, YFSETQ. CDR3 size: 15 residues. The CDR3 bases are TGCGCCAGCAGCTTGGGCGGGGGGGATGAGGATACGCAGTATTTT. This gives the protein CASSLGGGDEDTQYF.

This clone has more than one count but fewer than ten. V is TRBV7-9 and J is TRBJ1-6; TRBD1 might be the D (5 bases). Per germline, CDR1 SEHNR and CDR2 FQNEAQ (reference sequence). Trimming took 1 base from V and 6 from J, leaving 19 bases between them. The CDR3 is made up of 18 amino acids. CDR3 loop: CASSLGVDSRSLNSPLHF. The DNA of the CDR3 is TGTGCCAGCAGCTTAGGGGTCGACAGCAGATCCCTTAATTCACCCCTCCACTTT.

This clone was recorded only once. The CDR3 reads CASSQSRDRGRINEKLFF. DNA for the CDR3: TGCGCCAGCAGTCAATCGAGGGACAGGGGGCGCATTAATGAAAAACTGTTTTTT. The rearrangement joins TRBV23-1 to TRBJ1-4, with 12 bases aligning to TRBD1. TRBV23-1 is designated an ORF whose function remains uncertain. Germline trimming cut 0 bases from V and 4 bases from J; bases unmatched to any gene: 6. The CDR3 sequence is 18 residues long.

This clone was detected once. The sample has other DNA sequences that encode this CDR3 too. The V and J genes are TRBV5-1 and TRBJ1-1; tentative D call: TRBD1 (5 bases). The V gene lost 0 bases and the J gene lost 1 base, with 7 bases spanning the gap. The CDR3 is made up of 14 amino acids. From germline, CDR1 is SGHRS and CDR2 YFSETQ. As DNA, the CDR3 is TGCGCCAGCAGCTTGGGAGGACAGAACACTGAAGCTTTCTTT. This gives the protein CASSLGGQNTEAFF.

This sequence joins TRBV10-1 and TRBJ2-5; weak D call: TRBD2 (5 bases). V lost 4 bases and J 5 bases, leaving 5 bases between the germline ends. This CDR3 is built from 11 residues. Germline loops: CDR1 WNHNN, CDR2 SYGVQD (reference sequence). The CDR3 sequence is CASSAGETQYF. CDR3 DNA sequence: TGCGCCAGCAGTGCGGGGGAGACCCAGTACTTC.

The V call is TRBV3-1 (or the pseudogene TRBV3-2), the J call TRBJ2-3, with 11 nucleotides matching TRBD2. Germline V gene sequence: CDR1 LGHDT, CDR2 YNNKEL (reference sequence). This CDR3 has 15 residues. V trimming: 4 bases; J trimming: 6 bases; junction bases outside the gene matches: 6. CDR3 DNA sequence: TGTGCCAGCAGCCTGACCGGGACTAGCGGCGATACGCAGTATTTT. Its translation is CASSLTGTSGDTQYF.

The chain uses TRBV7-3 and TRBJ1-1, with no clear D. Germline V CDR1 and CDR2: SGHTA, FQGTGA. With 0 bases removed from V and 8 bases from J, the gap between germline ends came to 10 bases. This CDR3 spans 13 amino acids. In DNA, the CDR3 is TGTGCCAGCAGCTTAACGGTCCTAACCGAAGCTTTCTTT. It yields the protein CASSLTVLTEAFF.

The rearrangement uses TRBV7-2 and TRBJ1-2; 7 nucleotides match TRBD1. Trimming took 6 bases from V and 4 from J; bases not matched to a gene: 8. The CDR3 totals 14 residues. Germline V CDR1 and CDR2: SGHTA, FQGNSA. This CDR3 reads CASSPKAGGYGYTF. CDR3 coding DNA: TGTGCCAGCAGTCCAAAGGCAGGGGGCTATGGCTACACCTTC.

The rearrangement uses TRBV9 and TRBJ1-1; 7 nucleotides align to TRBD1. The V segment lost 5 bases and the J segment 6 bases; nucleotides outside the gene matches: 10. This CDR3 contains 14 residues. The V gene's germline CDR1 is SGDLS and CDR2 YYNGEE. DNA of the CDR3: TGTGCCAGCAGTATTTTCCAGGGGGGCTCTGAAGCTTTCTTT. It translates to CASSIFQGGSEAFF. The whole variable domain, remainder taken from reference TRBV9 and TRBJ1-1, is DSGVTQTPKHLITATGQRVTLRCSPRSGDLSVYWYQQSLDQGLQFLIQYYNGEERAKGNILERFSAQQFPDLHSELNLSSLELGDSALYFCASSIFQGGSEAFFGQGTRLTVV.

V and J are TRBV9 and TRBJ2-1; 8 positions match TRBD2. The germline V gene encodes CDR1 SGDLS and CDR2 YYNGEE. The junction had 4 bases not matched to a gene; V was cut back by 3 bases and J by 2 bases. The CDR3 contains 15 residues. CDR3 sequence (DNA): TGTGCCAGCAGCGCACTAGCGGAGCCCTACAATGAGCAGTTCTTC. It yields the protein CASSALAEPYNEQFF. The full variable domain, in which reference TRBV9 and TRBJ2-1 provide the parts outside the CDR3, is DSGVTQTPKHLITATGQRVTLRCSPRSGDLSVYWYQQSLDQGLQFLIQYYNGEERAKGNILERFSAQQFPDLHSELNLSSLELGDSALYFCASSALAEPYNEQFFGPGTRLTVL.

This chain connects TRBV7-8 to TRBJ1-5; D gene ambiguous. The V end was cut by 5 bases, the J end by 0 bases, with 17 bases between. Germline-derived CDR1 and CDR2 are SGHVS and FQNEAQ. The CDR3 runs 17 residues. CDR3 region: CASSPLPGGSSNQPQHF. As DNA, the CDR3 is TGTGCCAGCAGCCCCCTGCCGGGTGGATCTAGCAATCAGCCCCAGCATTTT.

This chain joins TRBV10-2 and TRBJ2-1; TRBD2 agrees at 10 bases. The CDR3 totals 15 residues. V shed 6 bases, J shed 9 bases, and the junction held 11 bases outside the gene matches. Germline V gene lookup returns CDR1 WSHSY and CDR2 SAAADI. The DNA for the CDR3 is TGCGCCAGCAGAGGAGCGGGGGGGGCCCCAACTGAGCAGTTCTTC. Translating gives CASRGAGGAPTEQFF.

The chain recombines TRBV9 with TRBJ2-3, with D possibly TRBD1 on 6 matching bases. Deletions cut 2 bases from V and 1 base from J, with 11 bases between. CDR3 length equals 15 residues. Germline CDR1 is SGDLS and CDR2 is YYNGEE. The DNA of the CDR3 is TGTGCCAGCAGCGTGTCTGGACAGCGCACAGATACGCAGTATTTT. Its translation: CASSVSGQRTDTQYF.

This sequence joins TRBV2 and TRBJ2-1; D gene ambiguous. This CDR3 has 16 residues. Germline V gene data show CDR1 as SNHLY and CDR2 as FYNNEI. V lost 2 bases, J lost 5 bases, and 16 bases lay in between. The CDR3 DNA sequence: TGTGCCAGCAGTGAATCCCCCCTTGTGCCTAACAATGAGCAGTTCTTC. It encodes CASSESPLVPNNEQFF.